This T cell receptor (beta chain) was sequenced during a study of PD-L1 blockade in urothelial cancer. Study-level information: Starting at some point between 2014 and 2015, patients were given atezolizumab (1,200 mg intravenously every 3 weeks). Treatment start was followed by blood analysis at 3 weeks (second dose) and again at 6 weeks. The number of prior chemotherapy regimens per patient was 0 to 3. Counts from blood samples showed a median of 141,255 T cells.

TCRdb keeps only in-frame clones here, not all; method: immunoSEQ multiplex PCR. This sample has 41,000 or so clones, with about four fifths found just once. The CDR3 has 16 residues. After removal of 3 bases from V and 0 bases from J, the junction contained 6 bases not matched to a gene. Germline CDR1 and CDR2: MNHNS and SASEGT. The chain recombines TRBV6-1 with TRBJ2-3, with 7 nucleotides matching TRBD2. The sequence was collected from a man in his 60s with urothelial cancer. Sequencing was performed on PBMCs, taken around atezolizumab (anti-PD-L1) treatment. The CDR3: CASSDLAGDSTDTQYF. Here the CDR3 DNA reads TGTGCCAGCAGTGACTTGGCGGGGGATAGCACAGATACGCAGTATTTT.